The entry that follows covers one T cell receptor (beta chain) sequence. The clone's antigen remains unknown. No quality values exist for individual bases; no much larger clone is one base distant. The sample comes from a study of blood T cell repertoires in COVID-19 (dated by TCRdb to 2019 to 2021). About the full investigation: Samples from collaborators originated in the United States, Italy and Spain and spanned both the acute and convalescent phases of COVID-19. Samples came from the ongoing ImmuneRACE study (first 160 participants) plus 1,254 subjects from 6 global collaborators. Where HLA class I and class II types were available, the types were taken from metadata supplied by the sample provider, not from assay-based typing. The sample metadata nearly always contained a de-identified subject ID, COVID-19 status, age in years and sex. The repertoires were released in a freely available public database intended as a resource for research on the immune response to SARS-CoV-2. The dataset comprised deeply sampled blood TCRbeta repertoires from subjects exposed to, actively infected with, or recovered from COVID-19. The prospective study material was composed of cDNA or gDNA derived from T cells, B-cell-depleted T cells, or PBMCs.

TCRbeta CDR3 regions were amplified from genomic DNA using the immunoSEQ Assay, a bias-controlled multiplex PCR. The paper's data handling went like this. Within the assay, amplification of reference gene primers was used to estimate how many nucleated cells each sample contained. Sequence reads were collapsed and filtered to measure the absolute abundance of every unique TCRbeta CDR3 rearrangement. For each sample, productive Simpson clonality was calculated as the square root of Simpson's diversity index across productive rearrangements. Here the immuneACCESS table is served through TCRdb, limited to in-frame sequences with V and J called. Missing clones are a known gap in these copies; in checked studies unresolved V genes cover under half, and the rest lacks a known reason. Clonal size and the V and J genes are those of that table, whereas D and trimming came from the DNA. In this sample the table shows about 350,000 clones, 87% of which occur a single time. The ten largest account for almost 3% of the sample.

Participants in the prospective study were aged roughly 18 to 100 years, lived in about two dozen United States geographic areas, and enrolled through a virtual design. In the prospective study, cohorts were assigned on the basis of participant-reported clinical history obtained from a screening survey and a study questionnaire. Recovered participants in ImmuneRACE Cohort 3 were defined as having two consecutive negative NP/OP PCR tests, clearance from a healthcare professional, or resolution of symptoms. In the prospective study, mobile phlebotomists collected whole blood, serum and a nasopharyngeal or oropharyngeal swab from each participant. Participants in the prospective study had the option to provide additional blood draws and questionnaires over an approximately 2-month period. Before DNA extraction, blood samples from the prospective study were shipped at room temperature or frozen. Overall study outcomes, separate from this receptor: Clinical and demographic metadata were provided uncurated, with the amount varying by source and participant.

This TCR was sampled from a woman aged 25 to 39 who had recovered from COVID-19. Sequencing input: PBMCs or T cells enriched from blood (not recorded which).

The sequenced DNA is TGTGCCTGGAGTGTAGAGGAAAACTCTGAAGCTTTCTTT. The encoded protein is CAWSVEENSEAFF. Recombination linked TRBV30 to TRBJ1-1, with no confidently assigned D gene. From a lookup of the germline V gene (reference sequence), CDR1 and CDR2 are GTSNPN and SVGIG. V sheds 0 bases and J sheds 6 bases, leaving 11 bases between their ends. Spanning cysteine to phenylalanine, the CDR3 consists of 13 amino acids. Just CDR3 DNA is preserved here, 39 bases in frame from base 1.